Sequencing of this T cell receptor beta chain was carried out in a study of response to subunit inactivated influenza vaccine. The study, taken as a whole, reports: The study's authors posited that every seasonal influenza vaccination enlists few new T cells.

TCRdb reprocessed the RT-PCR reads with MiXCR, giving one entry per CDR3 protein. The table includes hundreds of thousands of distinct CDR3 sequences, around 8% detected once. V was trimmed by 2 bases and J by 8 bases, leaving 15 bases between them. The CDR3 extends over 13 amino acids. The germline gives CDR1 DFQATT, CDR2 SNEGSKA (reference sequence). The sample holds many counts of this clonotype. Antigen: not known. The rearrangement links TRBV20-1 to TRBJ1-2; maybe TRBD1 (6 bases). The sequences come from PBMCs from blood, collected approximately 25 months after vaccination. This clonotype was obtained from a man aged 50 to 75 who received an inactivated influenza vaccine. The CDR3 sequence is CSARPTGSRGYTF. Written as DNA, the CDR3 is TGCAGTGCTAGACCTACAGGGAGTCGCGGCTACACCTTC.